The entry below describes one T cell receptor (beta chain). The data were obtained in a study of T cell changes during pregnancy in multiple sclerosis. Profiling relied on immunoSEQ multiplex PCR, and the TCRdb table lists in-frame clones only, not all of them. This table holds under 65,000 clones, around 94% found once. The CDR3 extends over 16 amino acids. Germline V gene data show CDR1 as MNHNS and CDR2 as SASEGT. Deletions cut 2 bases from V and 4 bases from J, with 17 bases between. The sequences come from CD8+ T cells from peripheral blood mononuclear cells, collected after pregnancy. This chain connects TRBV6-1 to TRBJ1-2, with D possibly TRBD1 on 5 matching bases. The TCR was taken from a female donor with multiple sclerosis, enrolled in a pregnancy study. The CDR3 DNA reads TGTGCCAGCAGTGAATGGTCCAGGGTGCTTGGCTATGGCTACACCTTC. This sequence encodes CASSEWSRVLGYGYTF.